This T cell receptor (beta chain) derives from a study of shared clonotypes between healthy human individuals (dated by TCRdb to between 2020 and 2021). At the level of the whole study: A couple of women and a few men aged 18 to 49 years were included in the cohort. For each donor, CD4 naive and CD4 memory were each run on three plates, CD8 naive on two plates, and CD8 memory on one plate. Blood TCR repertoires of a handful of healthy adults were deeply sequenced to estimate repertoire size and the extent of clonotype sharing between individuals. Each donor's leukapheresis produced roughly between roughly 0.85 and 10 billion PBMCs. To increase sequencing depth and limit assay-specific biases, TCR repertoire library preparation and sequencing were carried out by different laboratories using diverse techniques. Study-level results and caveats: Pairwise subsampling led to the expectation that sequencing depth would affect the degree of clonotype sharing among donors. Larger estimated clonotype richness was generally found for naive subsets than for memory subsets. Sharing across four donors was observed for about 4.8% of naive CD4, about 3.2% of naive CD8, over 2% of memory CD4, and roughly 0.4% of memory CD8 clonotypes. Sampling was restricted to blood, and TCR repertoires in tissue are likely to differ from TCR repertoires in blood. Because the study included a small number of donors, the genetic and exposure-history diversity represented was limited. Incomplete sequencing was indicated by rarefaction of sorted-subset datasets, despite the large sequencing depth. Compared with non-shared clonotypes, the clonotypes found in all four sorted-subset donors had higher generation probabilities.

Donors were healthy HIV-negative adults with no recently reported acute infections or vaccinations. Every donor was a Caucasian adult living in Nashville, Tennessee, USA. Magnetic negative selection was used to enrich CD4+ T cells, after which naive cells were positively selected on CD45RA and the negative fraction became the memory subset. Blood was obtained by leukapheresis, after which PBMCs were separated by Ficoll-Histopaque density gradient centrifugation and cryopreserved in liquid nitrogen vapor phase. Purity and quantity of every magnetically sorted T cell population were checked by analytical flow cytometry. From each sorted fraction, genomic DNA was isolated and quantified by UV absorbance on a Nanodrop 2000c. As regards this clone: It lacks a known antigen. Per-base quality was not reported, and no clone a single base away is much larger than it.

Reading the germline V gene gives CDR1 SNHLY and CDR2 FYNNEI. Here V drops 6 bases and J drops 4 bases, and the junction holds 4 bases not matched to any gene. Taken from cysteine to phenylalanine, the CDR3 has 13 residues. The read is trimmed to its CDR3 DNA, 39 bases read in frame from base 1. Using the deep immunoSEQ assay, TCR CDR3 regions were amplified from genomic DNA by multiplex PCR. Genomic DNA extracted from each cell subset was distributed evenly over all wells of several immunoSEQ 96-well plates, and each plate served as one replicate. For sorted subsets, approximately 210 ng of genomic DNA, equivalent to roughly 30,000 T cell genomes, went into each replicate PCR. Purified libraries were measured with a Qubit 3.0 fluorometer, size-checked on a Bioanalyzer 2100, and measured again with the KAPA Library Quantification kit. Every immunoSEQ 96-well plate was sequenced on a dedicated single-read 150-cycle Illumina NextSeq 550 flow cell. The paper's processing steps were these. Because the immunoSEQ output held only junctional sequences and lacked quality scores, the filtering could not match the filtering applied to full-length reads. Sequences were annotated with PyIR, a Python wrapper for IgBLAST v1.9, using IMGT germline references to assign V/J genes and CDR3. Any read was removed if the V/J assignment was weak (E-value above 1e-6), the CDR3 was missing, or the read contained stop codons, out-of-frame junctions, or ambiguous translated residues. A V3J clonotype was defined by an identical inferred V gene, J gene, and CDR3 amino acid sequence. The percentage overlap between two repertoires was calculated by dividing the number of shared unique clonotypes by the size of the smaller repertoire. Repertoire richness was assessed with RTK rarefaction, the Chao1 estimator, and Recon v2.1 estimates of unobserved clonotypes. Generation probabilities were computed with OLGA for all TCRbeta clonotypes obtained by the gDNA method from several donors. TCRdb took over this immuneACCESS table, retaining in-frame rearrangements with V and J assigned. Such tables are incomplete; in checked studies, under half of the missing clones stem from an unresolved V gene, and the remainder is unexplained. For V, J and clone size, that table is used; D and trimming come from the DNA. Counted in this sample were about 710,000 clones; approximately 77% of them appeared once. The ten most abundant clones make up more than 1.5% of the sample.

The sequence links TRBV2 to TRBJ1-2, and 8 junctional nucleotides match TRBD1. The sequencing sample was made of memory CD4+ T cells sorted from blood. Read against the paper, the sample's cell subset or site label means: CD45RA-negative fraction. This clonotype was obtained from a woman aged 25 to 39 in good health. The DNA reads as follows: TGTGCCAGCAGCGACGGGACAGGCTATGGCTACACCTTC. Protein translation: CASSDGTGYGYTF.